This T cell receptor beta chain was found in a study of early T cells in non-severe SARS-CoV-2 infection. Study-wide results and caveats: The matching step, a VDJdb search, favored anti-spike CD8 responses and missed private and CD4 specificities.

Note on this clonotype: Antigen: not known.

TCRdb redid the calling of the 5' RACE reads with MiXCR, one entry per CDR3 protein. The sample holds approximately 85,000 distinct CDR3 sequences; roughly 12% are singletons and the top ten take approximately 7%. CDR3 length: 16 residues. Germline V CDR1 and CDR2: SGHNT, YYREEE (reference sequence). V was shortened by 5 bases and J by 1 base, with 15 bases between the two germline ends. This sequence was found in an adult who was a healthcare worker with PCR-confirmed SARS-CoV-2 infection or an uninfected control (not recorded which). The J gene is TRBJ2-2, the V gene TRBV5-4, with a tentative D call TRBD1 (6 bases). Specimen: whole blood. The CDR3, as DNA: TGTGCCAGCAGGGATACAGGGAAGGGGAACACCGGGGAGCTGTTTTTT. This gives the protein CASRDTGKGNTGELFF.